The 14 T cell receptor beta chains below all came from one sample that was sequenced in a study of cytomegalovirus exposure and HLA in healthy donors. The PCR made use of 60 Vbeta and 13 Jbeta primers. Measured with immunoSEQ multiplex PCR; TCRdb has only the in-frame clones, and not every one. The sample consists of 130,000 or so clones, roughly four fifths of them appearing once. Material for sequencing was PBMCs. These receptors were obtained from a man between 40 and 49 years old in good health and CMV-seronegative.

This rearrangement joins TRBV27 to TRBJ1-2; 9 nucleotides agree with TRBD1. The trim removed 2 bases at V and 5 bases at J, leaving 12 bases unmatched. The CDR3 has 17 amino acids. Germline V gene data show CDR1 as MNHEY and CDR2 as SMNVEV (reference sequence). As DNA, the CDR3 is TGTGCCAGCAGTTTACTTTCCCGGGACAGGGCCAATTATGGCTACACCTTC. It codes for CASSLLSRDRANYGYTF.

This clone came up a few times. The rearrangement joins TRBV6-6 to TRBJ1-1; D possibly corresponds to TRBD1 (5 bases). This CDR3 is 13 amino acids long. Germline CDR1 is MNHNY and CDR2 is SVGAGI (reference sequence). V dropped 6 bases and J dropped 6 bases, with 14 bases sitting between them. CDR3 DNA: TGTGCCAGCAGCCTCATCGACAGCCCTGAAGCTTTCTTT. Translation: CASSLIDSPEAFF.

This clone was observed a handful of times. V usage is TRBV7-2 and J usage is TRBJ1-2; D call uncertain. The CDR3 has 15 residues. V shed 6 bases and J shed 2 bases, with 16 bases lying between them. Per the germline V gene, CDR1 is SGHTA and CDR2 is FQGNSA. CDR3 sequence: CASSQSGGGNYGYTF. The CDR3 DNA follows: TGTGCCAGCAGTCAAAGCGGTGGAGGGAACTATGGCTACACCTTC.

The chain carries TRBV5-1 and TRBJ2-7; 8 bases are a match to TRBD1. The CDR3 totals 13 residues. The germline V gene has CDR1 SGHRS and CDR2 YFSETQ. The V segment lost 7 bases and the J segment 2 bases; nucleotides outside the gene matches: 5. This CDR3 is CASSGQETYEQYF. The CDR3 DNA reads TGCGCCAGCTCGGGACAGGAGACCTACGAGCAGTACTTC.

The genes are TRBV6-5 and TRBJ1-2, with D maybe TRBD1 (5 bases). The germline CDR1 and CDR2 sequences are MNHEY and SVGAGI. The CDR3 is 13 amino acids. Trimming removed 8 bases from V and 3 bases from J, with 13 bases in between. This CDR3 is CASRQGLYYGYTF. CDR3 in DNA: TGTGCCAGCCGTCAGGGTCTCTACTATGGCTACACCTTC.

In its sample, this clone was seen a few times. The V call is TRBV11-3, the J call TRBJ2-7, with D possibly matching TRBD2 (6 bases). CDR1 is SGHNT and CDR2 is YENEEA in the germline V gene. CDR3 length: 14 residues. V dropped 5 bases and J dropped 2 bases, with 13 bases sitting between them. The CDR3 is CASSPRTNPYEQYF. The CDR3 nucleotides are TGTGCCAGCAGCCCTAGGACTAACCCCTACGAGCAGTACTTC.

V usage is TRBV7-3 and J usage is TRBJ2-3; TRBD1 aligns across 7 bases. Germline CDR1 reads SGHTA; CDR2 reads FQGTGA. The CDR3 is 16 residues long. V was pared by 4 bases and J by 1 base, with 8 bases of the junction left unmatched. CDR3 sequence reads: CASSSGTASRTDTQYF. The CDR3 nucleotides read TGTGCCAGCAGCTCCGGGACAGCATCGCGCACAGATACGCAGTATTTT.

The J gene is TRBJ2-1, the V gene TRBV7-2, with a weak D call TRBD2 (5 bases). Germline CDR1 is SGHTA and CDR2 is FQGNSA. This CDR3 region has 15 residues. Trimming stripped 2 bases from V and 9 bases from J, with 17 bases between. Written as DNA, the CDR3 is TGTGCCAGCAGCTTAAGGACGCTACCCAGCGGTGAGCAGTTCTTC. Residues: CASSLRTLPSGEQFF.

This clone was recorded once. The rearrangement uses TRBV18 and TRBJ2-7; 9 bases map to TRBD1. Per the germline V gene, CDR1 is KGHSH and CDR2 is LQKENI. Germline trimming cut 6 bases from V and 2 bases from J; bases unmatched to any gene: 2. CDR3 length: 13 residues. This CDR3 reads CASSRDRAYEQYF. CDR3 bases: TGTGCCAGCTCCCGGGACAGGGCCTACGAGCAGTACTTC.

This rearrangement joins TRBV15 to TRBJ1-1; 9 bases align to TRBD1. J was trimmed by 11 bases and V by 8 bases; bases with no gene match: 15. Germline CDR1 is LNHNV and CDR2 is YYDKDF (reference sequence). The CDR3 spans 14 residues. CDR3 in DNA: TGTGCCACCCGTGAGGACAGGGGAAGTCTAGAGGCTTTCTTT. This translates into CATREDRGSLEAFF. Drawing the rest from reference TRBV15 and TRBJ1-1, the complete variable domain is DAMVIQNPRYQVTQFGKPVTLSCSQTLNHNVMYWYQQKSSQAPKLLFHYYDKDFNNEADTPDNFQSRRPNTSFCFLDIRSPGLGDTAMYLCATREDRGSLEAFFGQGTRLTVV.

The rearrangement uses TRBV6-1 and TRBJ2-7, with D hard to call. V dropped 2 bases and J dropped 2 bases, with 7 bases sitting between them. The CDR3 covers 13 residues. Germline V gene sequence: CDR1 MNHNS, CDR2 SASEGT. CDR3 residues: CASSEQLAYEQYF. CDR3 DNA: TGTGCCAGCAGTGAACAGTTGGCCTACGAGCAGTACTTC.

This chain uses TRBV10-3 with TRBJ1-1; weak D call: TRBD1 (6 bases). The germline V and J ends were trimmed by 10 bases and 1 base, with 13 bases remaining between them. From germline, CDR1 is ENHRY and CDR2 SYGVKD. The CDR3 runs to 13 residues. In DNA, the CDR3 is TGTGCCACCTCGGGGGGGGCGAACACTGAAGCTTTCTTT. It is translated as CATSGGANTEAFF.

In its sample, this clone was seen once. The V and J genes are TRBV7-9 and TRBJ1-1, with D possibly matching TRBD1 (6 bases). The CDR3 runs 15 residues. Germline-derived CDR1 and CDR2 are SEHNR and FQNEAQ (reference sequence). Deletions cut 5 bases from V and 4 bases from J, with 17 bases between. The CDR3 region is CASSPTGGAGTEAFF. CDR3 bases: TGTGCCAGCAGCCCGACGGGGGGGGCCGGCACTGAAGCTTTCTTT.

This chain joins TRBV4-3 and TRBJ1-2; perhaps TRBD1 as D (6 bases). V dropped 5 bases and J dropped 4 bases, with 23 bases sitting between them. This CDR3 has 17 amino acids. Germline V lookup: CDR1 LGHNA, CDR2 YSLEER. The CDR3 DNA is TGCGCCAGCAGCTATATAAGCGGACCGGGACATAGCTATGGCTACACCTTC. This sequence encodes CASSYISGPGHSYGYTF.